This T cell receptor (beta chain) was captured in a study of T-cell reconstitution after alpha-beta-depleted transplantation in children (dated by TCRdb to the mid-2010s). With respect to the entire study: Using TCR repertoire profiling, the study quantitatively followed how T-cell immune reconstitution unfolded in children after TCRalphabeta/CD19-depleted allogeneic hematopoietic cell transplantation.

This clonotype was found many times. Its binding antigen is unknown. Nothing much larger sits one base from this clone, and base qualities are not available. The CDR3 starts with the cysteine, ends with the phenylalanine, and has 15 residues. Only the CDR3 part of the read is kept: 45 bases, read in frame from the first base. Relative to germline, V is missing 5 bases and J is missing 6 bases, with 8 bases of the junction outside any gene match. CDR1 and CDR2 are read off the germline V gene as ENHRY and SYGVKD. Library construction relied on PCR. TCRdb records Illumina HiSeq 2500 as the sequencer. TCR library preparation used molecular barcoding, with unique molecular identifiers applied to normalize quantification of the TCRbeta repertoire. Through fastp at Q25 and MiXCR, TCRdb rebuilt clones from the public reads, retaining in-frame beta chains. When rows share a CDR3 protein, they turn into one entry using the most common DNA and genes. The sample table holds 600,000 or so distinct CDR3 sequences, of which under 30% were seen once. 13% to 15% of the sample belongs to the ten largest clones.

What the research found in general, with its limitations: About two months after transplant, the apparently early recovery of alphabetaT-cell counts reportedly depended on just several hundred clones that had expanded rapidly and came from non-depleted graft cells. The frequencies of hyperexpanded clones fell over the following months, and after one year, T-cell counts and TCRbeta diversity were mostly attributed to newly produced T cells. The high TCRbeta diversity at day 60 in some patients was ascribed to recipient T cells and intrathymic progenitors that had survived conditioning.

The meaning of the sample's treatment or condition label: allogeneic hematopoietic cell transplantation with graft depleted of TCRalphabeta T cells and CD19 B cells. The transplant recipients were children given TCRalphabeta/CD19-depleted allogeneic hematopoietic cell grafts. This material consisted of PBMCs, mostly from graft donor cells, taken 360 days after TCRalphabeta/CD19-depleted stem cell transplant. The TCR sequence derives from a boy under three years old who had a stem cell transplant for acute myeloid leukemia, so the T cells may come from the graft donor. The sequence is built from TRBV10-3 and TRBJ2-3, and 10 junction bases match TRBD2. At the DNA level, the sequence is TGTGCCATCAGTAAAACTAGCGGGGAGTTTGATACGCAGTATTTT. This gives the protein CAISKTSGEFDTQYF.